A selection of T cell receptor beta chains follows, all from one sample in a study of blood T cell repertoires in COVID-19. The protocol was immunoSEQ multiplex PCR, while the TCRdb copy is restricted to in-frame clones and leaves out a portion. This sample has roughly 18,000 clones; about 88% occur once, and the top ten carry around a tenth. The sequencing input was peripheral blood. The receptors come from a man aged 40-50 years with active COVID-19. Both conserved end residues are part of each CDR3. Each record gives: J gene, clone size, V gene, CDR3 protein. Some rows mark clone size as missing; the rest say once, few, many or name a class of expanded clone.

>TRBJ1-5|NA|TRBV10-2
CASSEGGPDNQPQHF
>TRBJ1-4|NA|TRBV18
CASSEGGQEKLFF
>TRBJ1-5|NA|TRBV28
CASSLALSGENQPQHF
>TRBJ2-7|few|TRBV5-1
CASRGGLASLSSYEQYF
>TRBJ2-1|NA|TRBV11-3
CASSLGLAARNEQFF
>TRBJ2-5|NA|TRBV27
CASSLIRGETQYF
>TRBJ2-1|NA|TRBV4-3
CASSQDLGLADNEQFF
>TRBJ2-1|once|TRBV5-4
CASSLTGLAYNEQFF
>TRBJ1-2|once|TRBV6-2/TRBV6-3
CASSYLSNYGYTF
>TRBJ2-7|NA|TRBV2
CASSERSYEQYF
>TRBJ2-1|NA|TRBV9
CASSPVLRANNEQFF
>TRBJ2-5|NA|TRBV18
CASSPPGGLEETQYF
>TRBJ1-2|NA|TRBV4-2
CASSSQGGDGYTF
>TRBJ1-1|NA|TRBV19
CASRDLMNTEAFF
>TRBJ2-3|NA|TRBV5-1
CASSLQLSGTGGMNTQYF
>TRBJ2-3|NA|TRBV5-8
CASSPGQFRAGGVDTQYF
>TRBJ2-1|NA|TRBV7-9
CASSLEGRGGEQFF
>TRBJ2-7|NA|TRBV27
CASSLDPGLAAYEQYF
>TRBJ2-1|few|TRBV27
CASNLDRGALDEQFF
>TRBJ2-7|once|TRBV27
CASSSGLAGKDEQYF